Included here is one T cell receptor beta chain sequence, with context. Its antigen is not identified. The source of the sample is a study of T cells in Graves' hyperthyroidism and ophthalmopathy. Researchers barred patients who had uncontrolled infection, other autoimmune disease, pregnancy or lactation. Clinical symptoms, serum thyroxine and TRAb, thyroid ultrasound and orbital computed tomography together formed the diagnostic basis. Germline CDR1 and CDR2: LGHDT and YNNKEL (reference sequence). V trimming: 0 bases; J trimming: 9 bases; junction bases outside the gene matches: 7. The CDR3 extends over 15 amino acids. It was RNA transcripts that yielded the amplified TCR beta CDR3 regions. Researchers ran a first-round RT-PCR on the TCR CDR3 using the HTBI primer set. From the multiplex PCR reads, TCRdb called clonotypes with MiXCR, one entry per CDR3 protein. The table includes 500,000 or so distinct CDR3 sequences, 17% detected once.

Study-level findings and limits: Expanded thyroid clonotypes (above 0.001) were mostly also found in blood. Model predictions of ophthalmopathy came a median around 6.5 months before onset.

The chain employs TRBV3-1 and TRBJ1-5, with 8 nucleotides matching TRBD1. This sequence was found in a woman between 18 and 30 years old with Graves' ophthalmopathy. The specimen was blood. The CDR3 DNA reads TGTGCCAGCAGCCAAGAAGGACAGGGTGTATCGCCCCAGCATTTT. Encoded protein: CASSQEGQGVSPQHF.